Shown below are 19 T cell receptor beta chains from a single sample sequenced in a study of cytomegalovirus exposure and HLA in healthy donors. The PCR made use of 60 Vbeta and 13 Jbeta primers. Here immunoSEQ multiplex PCR was the method, and the copy in TCRdb shows in-frame clones only, minus some. Here the sample spans 100,000 to 150,000 clones, about 83% being singletons. What was sequenced was PBMCs. Receptor source: a woman between 25 and 40 years old in good health and CMV-seronegative.

This chain uses TRBV9 with TRBJ2-1; TRBD1 matches 10 bases. The CDR3 length is 16 residues. The ends lost 3 bases at V and 7 bases at J; junction bases unmatched: 10. CDR1 and CDR2 from the germline V gene are SGDLS and YYNGEE. The CDR3 loop reads CASSERPRTGGNEQFF. The CDR3 bases are TGTGCCAGCAGCGAGCGCCCCAGGACAGGGGGGAATGAGCAGTTCTTC.

V is TRBV6-5 and J is TRBJ1-2; D uncertain. The length of the CDR3 is 14 residues. CDR1 is MNHEY, CDR2 SVGAGI, per germline. Trimming shortened V by 6 bases and J by 1 base, and 12 bases separated the two germline ends. The CDR3 nucleotides are TGTGCCAGCAGCGTAGGCGGGTTTAACTATGGCTACACCTTC. It is translated as CASSVGGFNYGYTF.

The chain combines TRBV27 with TRBJ2-7, with D possibly TRBD2 on 6 matching bases. V lost 0 bases and J 2 bases, leaving 14 bases between the germline ends. The germline V gene has CDR1 MNHEY and CDR2 SMNVEV (reference sequence). The CDR3 consists of 16 residues. The CDR3 DNA reads as TGTGCCAGCAGTTTATCAGGTAGCGGTCGAGCCTACGAGCAGTACTTC. Translating it yields CASSLSGSGRAYEQYF.

In this sample, this clone turned up a few times. V gene TRBV7-9 combines with J gene TRBJ1-4, with 9 bases identical to TRBD1. V trimming: 5 bases; J trimming: 7 bases; junction bases outside the gene matches: 5. CDR1 and CDR2 (germline): SEHNR, FQNEAQ (reference sequence). The CDR3 runs 14 residues. CDR3 bases: TGTGCCAGCAGCCCGACAGGGGGGGTTGAAAAACTGTTTTTT. Its translation is CASSPTGGVEKLFF.

The gene calls are TRBV6-6 and TRBJ1-2, with D uncertain. Deletions cut 0 bases from V and 4 bases from J, with 12 bases between. In germline, CDR1 is MNHNY, CDR2 SVGAGI (reference sequence). This CDR3 has 15 amino acids. CDR3 in DNA: TGTGCCAGCAGTTACTCGATGCCTCTAACCTATGGCTACACCTTC. This encodes CASSYSMPLTYGYTF.

The chain couples TRBV19 to TRBJ2-3; perhaps TRBD1 as D (5 bases). V lost 5 bases and J lost 0, with 15 bases in between. The germline V gene has CDR1 LNHDA and CDR2 SQIVND (reference sequence). This CDR3 contains 16 residues. CDR3 sequence: CASSFDRFSSTDTQYF. CDR3 nucleotides: TGTGCCAGTAGTTTCGACAGATTTTCTAGCACAGATACGCAGTATTTT.

This chain links TRBV9 with TRBJ2-7; D remains unclear. The CDR3 is made up of 14 amino acids. V lost 0 bases to trimming and J lost 5 bases, with 12 bases between them. Looked up from germline, CDR1 is SGDLS and CDR2 is YYNGEE. The CDR3 here is CASSVAAAAHEQYF. The CDR3 DNA is TGTGCCAGCAGCGTAGCTGCGGCAGCCCACGAGCAGTACTTC.

This clone was detected only once. CDR3: CASNTPGTGIYGYTF. CDR3 in DNA: TGTGCCAGCAACACTCCAGGGACAGGCATCTATGGCTACACCTTC. The genes are TRBV28 and TRBJ1-2, with TRBD1 matching 8 bases. CDR3 length equals 15 residues. Trimming cost V 7 bases and J 4 bases; bases outside gene matches: 11. CDR1 MDHEN and CDR2 SYDVKM come from the germline V gene.

V is TRBV15 and J is TRBJ1-2; TRBD1 is a possible D gene (5 bases). The CDR3 runs to 14 residues. Germline assignment: CDR1 LNHNV and CDR2 YYDKDF (reference sequence). V was clipped by 0 bases and J by 4 bases, with 9 bases between them. CDR3 residues: CATSRDTGTYGYTF. In DNA form, the CDR3 reads TGTGCCACCAGCAGAGATACAGGAACCTATGGCTACACCTTC.

This chain links TRBV30 with TRBJ1-5; tentative D call: TRBD1 (6 bases). CDR1 is GTSNPN and CDR2 is SVGIG in the germline V gene (reference sequence). V was clipped by 2 bases and J by 3 bases, with 11 bases between them. CDR3 length equals 14 residues. In nucleotides, the CDR3 is TGTGCCTGGAGTATTTCAGGGGACAATCAGCCCCAGCATTTT. Its translation is CAWSISGDNQPQHF.

The J gene is TRBJ2-7, the V gene TRBV7-9; TRBD1 matches 9 bases. CDR3 length: 14 residues. The germline CDR1 and CDR2 sequences are SEHNR and FQNEAQ (reference sequence). Unmatched junction bases numbered 2, after V lost 2 bases and J lost 3 bases. DNA of the CDR3: TGTGCCAGCAGCTTATTGGACAGGGGCTACGAGCAGTACTTC. Encoded protein: CASSLLDRGYEQYF.

The chain recombines TRBV6-6 with TRBJ2-5; 8 bases match TRBD1. V trimming: 5 bases; J trimming: 7 bases; junction bases outside the gene matches: 6. The CDR3 totals 13 residues. Germline CDR1 MNHNY, CDR2 SVGAGI (reference sequence). The chain's CDR3 is CASSGQGLGTQYF. The CDR3 DNA reads TGTGCCAGCAGTGGACAGGGACTGGGGACCCAGTACTTC.

The genes are TRBV19 and TRBJ2-5, with TRBD1 matching 8 bases. The CDR3 is made up of 16 amino acids. The germline V gene encodes CDR1 LNHDA and CDR2 SQIVND (reference sequence). After removal of 5 bases from V and 2 bases from J, the junction contained 10 bases not matched to a gene. CDR3 protein: CASSQGARTFQETQYF. The CDR3 coding sequence is TGTGCCAGTAGTCAGGGGGCTAGGACTTTTCAAGAGACCCAGTACTTC.

V gene TRBV18 combines with J gene TRBJ2-5, with D uncertain. CDR1 and CDR2 (germline): KGHSH, LQKENI. Trimming removed 4 bases at V and 2 bases at J, with 8 bases between. This CDR3 region has 13 residues. The CDR3: CASSRALQETQYF. CDR3 nucleotide sequence: TGTGCCAGCTCACGGGCCCTTCAAGAGACCCAGTACTTC.

V is TRBV4-3 and J is TRBJ2-3; D might be TRBD2 (5 bases). The CDR3 contains 15 residues. Trimming took 0 bases from V and 4 from J, leaving 11 bases between them. Per germline, CDR1 LGHNA and CDR2 YSLEER. The CDR3 DNA sequence: TGCGCCAGCAGCCAAGAACTAGAGGGCCCAGATACGCAGTATTTT. This gives the protein CASSQELEGPDTQYF.

This CDR3 reads CASSSRQGEAEPQHF. In DNA, the CDR3 is TGTGCCAGCAGTTCCCGACAGGGGGAGGCTGAGCCCCAGCATTTT. The chain uses TRBV27 and TRBJ1-5, with 9 positions matching TRBD1. The CDR3 covers 15 residues. Unmatched junction bases numbered 9, after V lost 4 bases and J lost 8 bases. Germline values: CDR1 MNHEY, CDR2 SMNVEV (reference sequence).

On this clone itself: The same CDR3 arises from other DNA sequences in this sample as well. The chain couples TRBV7-9 to TRBJ2-7, with D perhaps matching TRBD2 (6 bases). V shed 5 bases and J shed 2 bases, with 10 bases lying between them. Per the germline V gene, CDR1 is SEHNR and CDR2 is FQNEAQ (reference sequence). The CDR3 is 13 amino acids. The CDR3 is CASSPGGAYEQYF. The DNA for the CDR3 is TGTGCCAGCAGCCCCGGAGGGGCCTACGAGCAGTACTTC.

CDR3 protein: CASIGSRGNYGYTF. CDR3 in DNA: TGTGCCAGCATCGGTTCCCGCGGAAACTATGGCTACACCTTC. The gene calls are TRBV28 and TRBJ1-2; D unclear. This CDR3 has 14 residues. V lost 7 bases, J lost 2 bases, and 14 bases lay in between. Per germline, CDR1 MDHEN and CDR2 SYDVKM.

This chain's CDR3 is CASSISGRAGETQYF. CDR3 in DNA: TGTGCCAGCAGCATTAGCGGGAGGGCCGGGGAGACCCAGTACTTC. The V call is TRBV7-9, the J call TRBJ2-5, with TRBD2 identical over 11 bases. There are 15 residues in the CDR3. V lost 5 bases to trimming and J lost 5 bases; unmatched junction nucleotides: 7. Per the germline V gene, CDR1 is SEHNR and CDR2 is FQNEAQ (reference sequence).